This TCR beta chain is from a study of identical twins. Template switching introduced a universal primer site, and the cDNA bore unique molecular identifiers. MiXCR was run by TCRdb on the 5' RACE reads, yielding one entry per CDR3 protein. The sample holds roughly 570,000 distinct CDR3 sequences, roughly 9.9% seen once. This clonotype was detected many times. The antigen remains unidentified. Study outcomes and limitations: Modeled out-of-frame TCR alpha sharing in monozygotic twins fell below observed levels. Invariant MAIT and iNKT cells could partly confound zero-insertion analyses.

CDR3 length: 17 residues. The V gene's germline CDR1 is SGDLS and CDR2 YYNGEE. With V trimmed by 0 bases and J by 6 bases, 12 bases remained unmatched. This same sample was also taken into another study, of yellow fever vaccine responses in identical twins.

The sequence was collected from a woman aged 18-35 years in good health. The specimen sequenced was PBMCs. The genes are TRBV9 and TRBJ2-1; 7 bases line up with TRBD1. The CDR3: CASSVAPRTGSLNEQFF. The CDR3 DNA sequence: TGTGCCAGCAGCGTAGCTCCCCGGACAGGTTCGCTCAATGAGCAGTTCTTC.